The rows below give T cell receptor beta chains drawn from one sample of a study of T cells after yellow fever vaccination. TCRdb redid the calling of the 5' RACE reads with MiXCR, one entry per CDR3 protein. Among about 550,000 distinct CDR3 sequences listed, about a fifth were seen once. The specimen was PBMCs, collected 15 days after the yellow fever booster vaccination. The receptors derive from a man aged 25-45 years who received the YFV17D yellow fever vaccine. The CDR3 runs from the conserved cysteine through the conserved F or W. Each record gives: D gene, clone size, J gene, V gene, CDR3 DNA, CDR3 protein. The D gene is left open where the match is weak. Clone size appears in some rows only: once, few, many, or a class for an expanded clone.

d_gene: TRBD2
abundance: few
j_gene: TRBJ2-3
v_gene: TRBV7-2
CDR3nt: TGTGCCAGCAGCCGAAGAGCGGGATCAGATACGCAGTATTTT
CDR3aa: CASSRRAGSDTQYF

d_gene: NA
abundance: few
j_gene: TRBJ2-5
v_gene: TRBV6-5
CDR3nt: TGTGCCAGCAGTTACTCGCGGGGCGGGGTTCAGGGGACCCAGTACTTC
CDR3aa: CASSYSRGGVQGTQYF

d_gene: TRBD1
abundance: few
j_gene: TRBJ1-6
v_gene: TRBV10-3
CDR3nt: TGTGCCATCAGTGAGTCAGGGACAGCAAATTCACCCCTCCACTTT
CDR3aa: CAISESGTANSPLHF

d_gene: TRBD2
abundance: NA
j_gene: TRBJ2-5
v_gene: TRBV11-2
CDR3nt: TGTGCCAGCAGCTCAAGATCGACTAGCGGGGCACAAGAGACCCAGTACTTC
CDR3aa: CASSSRSTSGAQETQYF

d_gene: NA
abundance: few
j_gene: TRBJ2-3
v_gene: TRBV5-1
CDR3nt: TGCGCCAGCAGCGGAGGGGGGCACACAGATACGCAGTATTTT
CDR3aa: CASSGGGHTDTQYF

d_gene: NA
abundance: NA
j_gene: TRBJ2-7
v_gene: TRBV4-1
CDR3nt: TGCGCCAGCAGCCAAGCCAGGGGTTTTGAGCAGTACTTC
CDR3aa: CASSQARGFEQYF

d_gene: TRBD2
abundance: NA
j_gene: TRBJ2-1
v_gene: TRBV7-8
CDR3nt: TGTGCCAGCAGCTTCCTGTCTAGCGGGAGTTACAATGAGCAGTTCTTC
CDR3aa: CASSFLSSGSYNEQFF

d_gene: TRBD2
abundance: few
j_gene: TRBJ2-1
v_gene: TRBV5-6
CDR3nt: TGTGCCAGCGGACCTACCCCGACAGCGGGAGTAGCATACAATGAGCAGTTCTTC
CDR3aa: CASGPTPTAGVAYNEQFF

d_gene: TRBD1
abundance: NA
j_gene: TRBJ2-5
v_gene: TRBV7-2
CDR3nt: TGTGCCAGCAGCTTAAGTGGGACAGGGGGGACCCAGTACTTC
CDR3aa: CASSLSGTGGTQYF

d_gene: NA
abundance: few
j_gene: TRBJ1-1
v_gene: TRBV15
CDR3nt: TGTGCCACCAGCAGAGACATGGGGGGGCTGAACACTGAAGCTTTCTTT
CDR3aa: CATSRDMGGLNTEAFF

d_gene: TRBD2
abundance: NA
j_gene: TRBJ2-7
v_gene: TRBV3-1
CDR3nt: TGTGCCAGCAGCCCTTGGATTAGCGGGAGGGCGGAGAACGAGCAGTACTTC
CDR3aa: CASSPWISGRAENEQYF

d_gene: NA
abundance: NA
j_gene: TRBJ2-1
v_gene: TRBV20-1
CDR3nt: TGCAGTGCTTCCCGAGGGGCAGGTTACAATGAGCAGTTCTTC
CDR3aa: CSASRGAGYNEQFF

d_gene: NA
abundance: NA
j_gene: TRBJ2-3
v_gene: TRBV6-1
CDR3nt: TGTGCCAGTACCTCCCTGGGCAGGGGGGATGCAGATACGCAGTATTTT
CDR3aa: CASTSLGRGDADTQYF

d_gene: NA
abundance: few
j_gene: TRBJ2-7
v_gene: TRBV20-1
CDR3nt: TGCAGTGCCCGGAGGGGGGGTCCCGAGCAGTACTTC
CDR3aa: CSARRGGPEQYF

d_gene: TRBD2
abundance: NA
j_gene: TRBJ2-3
v_gene: TRBV13
CDR3nt: TGTGCCGCAACCTCGGGCAGCGGGAGACCAGATACGCAGTATTTT
CDR3aa: CAATSGSGRPDTQYF

d_gene: TRBD1
abundance: few
j_gene: TRBJ2-3
v_gene: TRBV6-1
CDR3nt: TGTGCCAGCAGTAAGACAGGGGGCCTCGATACGCAGTATTTT
CDR3aa: CASSKTGGLDTQYF

d_gene: NA
abundance: few
j_gene: TRBJ1-5
v_gene: TRBV10-3
CDR3nt: TGTGCCATCAGTGAGTCGACTGGGACGAGCAATCAGCCCCAGCATTTT
CDR3aa: CAISESTGTSNQPQHF

d_gene: NA
abundance: NA
j_gene: TRBJ1-4
v_gene: TRBV19
CDR3nt: TGTGCCAGTAGTGTCGACAGGATTCGAGAAAAACTGTTTTTT
CDR3aa: CASSVDRIREKLFF

d_gene: TRBD1
abundance: NA
j_gene: TRBJ1-1
v_gene: TRBV27
CDR3nt: TGTGCCAGCAGTTCCAGGACAGGGAGCACTGAAGCTTTCTTT
CDR3aa: CASSSRTGSTEAFF

d_gene: NA
abundance: few
j_gene: TRBJ2-1
v_gene: TRBV29-1
CDR3nt: TGCAGCGTGAGACGGAGTGAGCAGTTCTTC
CDR3aa: CSVRRSEQFF

d_gene: TRBD1
abundance: NA
j_gene: TRBJ2-7
v_gene: TRBV6-5
CDR3nt: TGTGCCAGCAGTTGGTCCGGGACAGGCTTGTTCCACGAGCAGTACTTC
CDR3aa: CASSWSGTGLFHEQYF

d_gene: NA
abundance: few
j_gene: TRBJ1-1
v_gene: TRBV19
CDR3nt: TGTGCCAGTAGTGCCATGACAGGCCCCATGAACACTGAAGCTTTCTTT
CDR3aa: CASSAMTGPMNTEAFF

d_gene: NA
abundance: NA
j_gene: TRBJ2-1
v_gene: TRBV20-1
CDR3nt: TGCAGTGCTAGAATGACGACGGGGAATGAGCAGTTCTTC
CDR3aa: CSARMTTGNEQFF

d_gene: TRBD1
abundance: few
j_gene: TRBJ1-6
v_gene: TRBV7-8
CDR3nt: TGTGCCAGCAGCTTATTTGCGGACAGGGAAATTCCCCTCCACTTT
CDR3aa: CASSLFADREIPLHF

d_gene: NA
abundance: NA
j_gene: TRBJ2-3
v_gene: TRBV6-2/TRBV6-3
CDR3nt: TGTGCCAGCAGTTACTCGATGGCTAGTACCACAGATACGCAGTATTTT
CDR3aa: CASSYSMASTTDTQYF

d_gene: TRBD1
abundance: few
j_gene: TRBJ1-2
v_gene: TRBV30
CDR3nt: TGTGCCTGGAGTGTACCCTTGGACAGGGGGAAGAGCGATGGCTACACCTTC
CDR3aa: CAWSVPLDRGKSDGYTF

d_gene: TRBD2
abundance: NA
j_gene: TRBJ2-1
v_gene: TRBV4-3
CDR3nt: TGCGCCAGCAGCAGGACTAGCGGGAGAAACGAGCAGTTCTTC
CDR3aa: CASSRTSGRNEQFF

d_gene: TRBD2
abundance: few
j_gene: TRBJ2-5
v_gene: TRBV19
CDR3nt: TGTGCCAGTAGAAAGGGGCTAGCGGACCAAGAGACCCAGTACTTC
CDR3aa: CASRKGLADQETQYF

d_gene: TRBD1
abundance: NA
j_gene: TRBJ1-3
v_gene: TRBV3-1
CDR3nt: TGTGCCAGCTCCAGGGGGCCTGGAAACACCATATATTTT
CDR3aa: CASSRGPGNTIYF

d_gene: NA
abundance: NA
j_gene: TRBJ2-4
v_gene: TRBV15
CDR3nt: TGTGCCACCAGCACCATAGCCAAAAACATTCAGTACTTC
CDR3aa: CATSTIAKNIQYF

d_gene: NA
abundance: NA
j_gene: TRBJ2-7
v_gene: TRBV2
CDR3nt: TGTGCCAGCAGTGGTGGATCGTTCGGATCCGAGCAGTACTTC
CDR3aa: CASSGGSFGSEQYF

d_gene: NA
abundance: NA
j_gene: TRBJ2-5
v_gene: TRBV4-3
CDR3nt: TGCGCCAGCAGCCACGGGGGGCCAGAGACCCAGTACTTC
CDR3aa: CASSHGGPETQYF

d_gene: TRBD1
abundance: NA
j_gene: TRBJ2-3
v_gene: TRBV24-1
CDR3nt: TGTGCCACCAGTGATCCAGGACAGGGGGCAGATACGCAGTATTTT
CDR3aa: CATSDPGQGADTQYF

d_gene: TRBD1
abundance: NA
j_gene: TRBJ2-1
v_gene: TRBV15
CDR3nt: TGTGCCACCAGCAGAGAGGGCAGGGGGAGTGGGCAGTTCTTC
CDR3aa: CATSREGRGSGQFF

d_gene: TRBD1
abundance: many
j_gene: TRBJ2-1
v_gene: TRBV7-2
CDR3nt: TGTGCCAGCAGCACCGACAGGGGATCCTACAATGAGCAGTTCTTC
CDR3aa: CASSTDRGSYNEQFF

d_gene: NA
abundance: NA
j_gene: TRBJ2-7
v_gene: TRBV14
CDR3nt: TGTGCCAGCAGCCAGGAAACTGGGACAAGCTTTTACGAGCAGTACTTC
CDR3aa: CASSQETGTSFYEQYF

d_gene: NA
abundance: few
j_gene: TRBJ1-4
v_gene: TRBV29-1
CDR3nt: TGCAGCGTTCGGGGGGGGAAGGATGAAAAACTGTTTTTT
CDR3aa: CSVRGGKDEKLFF

d_gene: TRBD2
abundance: NA
j_gene: TRBJ2-5
v_gene: TRBV5-1
CDR3nt: TGCGCCAGCAGCTTGGATGCGGGAGGTGCCGGTTGGACCCAGTACTTC
CDR3aa: CASSLDAGGAGWTQYF

d_gene: NA
abundance: NA
j_gene: TRBJ2-1
v_gene: TRBV5-5
CDR3nt: TGTGCCAGCAGCTGGGAGCCTTTGTCGAATGAGCAGTTCTTC
CDR3aa: CASSWEPLSNEQFF

d_gene: NA
abundance: NA
j_gene: TRBJ2-7
v_gene: TRBV20-1
CDR3nt: TGCAGTGCTAGGGCGGCTAACTACTCCTACGAGCAGTACTTC
CDR3aa: CSARAANYSYEQYF

d_gene: NA
abundance: NA
j_gene: TRBJ2-5
v_gene: TRBV5-1
CDR3nt: TGCGCCAGCAGCTCTTGGACGAACTCCCGTACACCGACCCAGTACTTC
CDR3aa: CASSSWTNSRTPTQYF

d_gene: NA
abundance: NA
j_gene: TRBJ2-1
v_gene: TRBV28
CDR3nt: TGTGCCAGCAGTGGGACTGTGACAGGGCTATGGAATGAGCAGTTCTTC
CDR3aa: CASSGTVTGLWNEQFF

d_gene: TRBD2
abundance: many
j_gene: TRBJ2-3
v_gene: TRBV7-9
CDR3nt: TGTGCCAGCAGCCGGCTGGCGGGAGCCATCCAGTCTAGCACAGATACGCAGTATTTT
CDR3aa: CASSRLAGAIQSSTDTQYF

d_gene: NA
abundance: few
j_gene: TRBJ2-3
v_gene: TRBV10-3
CDR3nt: TGTGCCATCAGTGATGGGACAACTAGCACAGATACGCAGTATTTT
CDR3aa: CAISDGTTSTDTQYF

d_gene: NA
abundance: NA
j_gene: TRBJ2-3
v_gene: TRBV29-1
CDR3nt: TGCAGCGTTGCTGCCGACACACCGTTCACAGATACGCAGTATTTT
CDR3aa: CSVAADTPFTDTQYF

d_gene: NA
abundance: few
j_gene: TRBJ2-3
v_gene: TRBV29-1
CDR3nt: TGCAGCGTTGAAGTAGGGATGGATGCCCTAAACACAGATACGCAGTATTTT
CDR3aa: CSVEVGMDALNTDTQYF

d_gene: TRBD2
abundance: few
j_gene: TRBJ2-3
v_gene: TRBV5-1
CDR3nt: TGCGCCAGCAGCTTGGCTCTAGCGGGAGTTGCAGATACGCAGTATTTT
CDR3aa: CASSLALAGVADTQYF

d_gene: NA
abundance: NA
j_gene: TRBJ1-4
v_gene: TRBV7-9
CDR3nt: TGTGCCAGCAGCTTAGGGGACACCTTTAATGAAAAACTGTTTTTT
CDR3aa: CASSLGDTFNEKLFF

d_gene: NA
abundance: NA
j_gene: TRBJ2-7
v_gene: TRBV18
CDR3nt: TGTGCCAGCTCACCACTGAAGGTCCACGAGCAGTACTTC
CDR3aa: CASSPLKVHEQYF

d_gene: TRBD1
abundance: NA
j_gene: TRBJ1-5
v_gene: TRBV28
CDR3nt: TGTGCCAGCAGTATATCAGGGGGGCAACAGCCCCAGCATTTT
CDR3aa: CASSISGGQQPQHF

d_gene: NA
abundance: few
j_gene: TRBJ2-2
v_gene: TRBV12-3/TRBV12-4
CDR3nt: TGTGCCAGCAGCCCCTGGGCCGTGACCACCGGGGAGCTGTTTTTT
CDR3aa: CASSPWAVTTGELFF

d_gene: NA
abundance: NA
j_gene: TRBJ2-3
v_gene: TRBV18
CDR3nt: TGTGCCAGCTCACCCGGCCGACGGTTTGAAGATACGCAGTATTTT
CDR3aa: CASSPGRRFEDTQYF

d_gene: TRBD2
abundance: few
j_gene: TRBJ2-7
v_gene: TRBV3-1
CDR3nt: TGTGCCAGCAGCTCCTCGGGAGGGGGGCTCTCCTACGAGCAGTACTTC
CDR3aa: CASSSSGGGLSYEQYF

d_gene: NA
abundance: few
j_gene: TRBJ2-5
v_gene: TRBV10-3
CDR3nt: TGTGCCATCCGGGACTCCCAGGGCCAAGAGACCCAGTACTTC
CDR3aa: CAIRDSQGQETQYF